The 30 T cell receptor beta chains given below trace back to one sample, sequenced in a study of blood T cell repertoires in COVID-19. Sequencing was performed with immunoSEQ multiplex PCR; in TCRdb, only in-frame clones are kept and a portion is missing. The table includes around 330,000 clones, around 90% detected once. What was sequenced was PBMCs or T cells enriched from blood (not recorded which). All receptors derive from a man aged 55 to 69 who had recovered from COVID-19.

Only a few counts were recorded for this clone. V usage is TRBV11-3 and J usage is TRBJ2-1, with D tentatively TRBD2 (5 bases). Trimming removed 1 base at V and 9 bases at J, with 16 bases between. The CDR3 has 15 residues. CDR1 is SGHNT and CDR2 is YENEEA in the germline V gene. Here the CDR3 DNA reads TGTGCCAGCAGCTTAGTGGTCCCTCCCGAGGGTGAGCAGTTCTTC. It translates to CASSLVVPPEGEQFF.

The V gene is TRBV25-1, the J gene TRBJ1-3; 8 positions match TRBD1. The CDR3 is 18 amino acids. Germline trimming cut 4 bases from V and 4 bases from J; bases unmatched to any gene: 15. CDR1 is MGHDK, CDR2 SYGVNS, per germline. CDR3 amino acids: CASSAGGGGFSRGNTIYF. CDR3 nucleotides: TGTGCCAGCAGTGCAGGGGGCGGAGGGTTTTCGCGCGGAAACACCATATATTTT.

The chain links TRBV2 to TRBJ2-3; TRBD1 matches at 11 bases. J lost 0 bases, V lost 8 bases, and 10 bases had no gene match. Germline lookup yields CDR1 SNHLY and CDR2 FYNNEI. The CDR3 spans 17 residues. In DNA form, the CDR3 reads TGTGCCAGCGGATGGGACAGGGGGGACCCTAGCACAGATACGCAGTATTTT. Translation gives CASGWDRGDPSTDTQYF.

This chain connects TRBV7-2 to TRBJ2-5, with unresolved D. Trimming removed 1 base from V and 2 bases from J, with 5 bases in between. This CDR3 has 13 amino acids. The germline gives CDR1 SGHTA, CDR2 FQGNSA. CDR3: CASSLVRQETQYF. In DNA form, the CDR3 reads TGTGCCAGCAGCTTAGTCCGTCAAGAGACCCAGTACTTC.

The gene calls are TRBV11-3 and TRBJ2-1; 10 nucleotides line up with TRBD2. CDR3 length: 15 amino acids. V lost 8 bases, J lost 6 bases, and 10 bases stayed unmatched. Per germline, CDR1 SGHNT and CDR2 YENEEA. The CDR3 DNA reads TGTGCCAGCCCCCTCGCTAGCGGGAGAGTCAATGAGCAGTTCTTC. It encodes CASPLASGRVNEQFF.

The J gene is TRBJ2-7, the V gene TRBV5-1; weak D call: TRBD1 (6 bases). In germline, CDR1 is SGHRS, CDR2 YFSETQ. The ends were cut back, 2 bases at V and 2 bases at J, with 11 bases in the middle. The CDR3 has 14 amino acids. This CDR3 reads CASSLQGYPYEQYF. In nucleotides, the CDR3 is TGCGCCAGCAGCTTACAGGGATACCCCTACGAGCAGTACTTC.

This clone has just one count. V usage is TRBV19 and J usage is TRBJ2-3; a weak D match, TRBD2 (5 bases). V gave up 5 bases and J gave up 0 bases, with 21 bases separating them. The germline gives CDR1 LNHDA, CDR2 SQIVND (reference sequence). This CDR3 is 18 amino acids long. The CDR3 DNA sequence: TGTGCCAGTAGTGGCCTCGGAGGTGAGGCGCTCAGCACAGATACGCAGTATTTT. Its protein is CASSGLGGEALSTDTQYF.

This chain links TRBV5-4 with TRBJ1-2; no clear D gene. The germline CDR1 and CDR2 sequences are SGHNT and YYREEE (reference sequence). CDR3 length: 12 amino acids. Trimming took 3 bases from V and 5 from J, leaving 8 bases between them. The CDR3 sequence: CASSSPGYGYTF. CDR3 DNA: TGTGCCAGCAGCTCGCCGGGATATGGCTACACCTTC.

This chain connects TRBV24-1 to TRBJ1-2; 8 bases line up with TRBD1. This CDR3 contains 14 residues. The trim removed 7 bases at V and 3 bases at J, leaving 6 bases unmatched. Germline CDR1 and CDR2: KGHDR and SFDVKD. The CDR3 is CATSATGQDYGYTF. Here the CDR3 DNA reads TGTGCCACCAGCGCCACGGGACAGGACTATGGCTACACCTTC.

J is TRBJ2-1 and V is TRBV7-3; TRBD2 aligns across 9 bases. The CDR3 is made up of 16 amino acids. V dropped 1 base and J dropped 2; count of bases not matched to a gene: 3. Per the germline V gene, CDR1 is SGHTA and CDR2 is FQGTGA. The chain's CDR3 is CASSLSSSGTYNEQFF. DNA for the CDR3: TGTGCCAGCAGCTTAAGTTCTAGCGGGACCTACAATGAGCAGTTCTTC.

V gene TRBV29-1 combines with J gene TRBJ2-7; 8 bases agree with TRBD2. The CDR3 extends over 13 amino acids. Trimming cost V 5 bases and J 0 bases; bases outside gene matches: 3. The germline gives CDR1 SQVTM, CDR2 ANQGSEA. CDR3 sequence: CSVLAGPSYEQYF. The CDR3 DNA reads TGCAGCGTTCTAGCGGGCCCCTCCTACGAGCAGTACTTC.

The rearrangement links TRBV19 to TRBJ1-6; D is perhaps TRBD1 (5 bases). This CDR3 is 17 amino acids long. Germline CDR1 and CDR2: LNHDA and SQIVND (reference sequence). Trimming removed 3 bases from V and 5 bases from J, with 17 bases in between. This CDR3 is CASSMSRGNPDNSPLHF. The CDR3 DNA follows: TGTGCCAGTAGTATGTCTAGGGGAAATCCTGATAATTCACCCCTCCACTTT.

V and J are TRBV25-1 and TRBJ1-4, with 8 bases fitting TRBD1. The junction had 19 bases not matched to a gene; V was cut back by 8 bases and J by 8 bases. CDR1 and CDR2 from the germline V gene are MGHDK and SYGVNS. The length of the CDR3 is 17 residues. In nucleotides, the CDR3 is TGTGCCAGCTCTCCGGGACAGAAAACAGGGGGGTCAGAAAAACTGTTTTTT. Protein sequence: CASSPGQKTGGSEKLFF.

The chain has TRBV7-2 and TRBJ2-3; D perhaps matches TRBD2 (6 bases). CDR1 and CDR2 (germline): SGHTA, FQGNSA. The CDR3 length is 15 residues. V was cut by 2 bases and J by 6 bases, with 15 bases left in between. The CDR3 DNA sequence: TGTGCCAGCAGCTTACAGGCGACGGGAGCGGATACGCAGTATTTT. It yields the protein CASSLQATGADTQYF.

The rearrangement uses TRBV18 and TRBJ1-1; maybe TRBD1 (6 bases). CDR1 is KGHSH and CDR2 is LQKENI in the germline V gene. The CDR3 sequence is 18 residues long. Between the trimmed V and J ends, which lost 2 bases and 1 base, there was a span of 20 bases. CDR3 in amino acids: CASSPRPMQGTRNTEAFF. The CDR3 nucleotides read TGTGCCAGCTCACCAAGACCGATGCAGGGGACAAGGAACACTGAAGCTTTCTTT.

The CDR3, as DNA: TGTGCCAGCTCACCAACTCTCTTAGCGGGGCGGGCACATGAGCAGTTCTTC. Translating gives CASSPTLLAGRAHEQFF. V gene TRBV18 combines with J gene TRBJ2-1; TRBD2 matches 8 bases. Trimming at V came to 2 bases and at J to 8 bases, leaving 14 bases not matched to a gene. Germline values: CDR1 KGHSH, CDR2 LQKENI. This CDR3 contains 17 residues.

The chain is built from TRBV15 and TRBJ1-6; no clear D. This CDR3 contains 16 residues. The V gene's germline CDR1 is LNHNV and CDR2 YYDKDF (reference sequence). V lost 2 bases and J lost 10, with 18 bases in between. In nucleotides, the CDR3 is TGTGCCACCAGCAGAATGCGGGTAGAACCTGGGTCACCCCTCCACTTT. This translates into CATSRMRVEPGSPLHF.

V gene TRBV7-9 combines with J gene TRBJ1-1; TRBD1 aligns across 7 bases. The ends lost 5 bases at V and 4 bases at J; junction bases unmatched: 4. CDR3 length: 13 amino acids. The germline V gene encodes CDR1 SEHNR and CDR2 FQNEAQ (reference sequence). The CDR3 DNA reads TGTGCCAGCAGCCTACAGGGGCCCACTGAAGCTTTCTTT. As protein: CASSLQGPTEAFF.

The genes are TRBV5-4 and TRBJ2-7, with D possibly TRBD1 on 6 matching bases. Germline values: CDR1 SGHNT, CDR2 YYREEE (reference sequence). V lost 7 bases and J lost 9, with 23 bases in between. CDR3 length: 14 amino acids. This CDR3 is CASVLETGSKGQYF. In DNA, the CDR3 is TGTGCCAGCGTACTGGAGACAGGTAGTAAGGGGCAGTACTTC.

The chain has TRBV2 and TRBJ1-1, with TRBD1 matching 8 bases. CDR1 is SNHLY and CDR2 is FYNNEI in the germline V gene. The CDR3 totals 15 residues. Germline trimming cut 6 bases from V and 7 bases from J; bases unmatched to any gene: 13. DNA for the CDR3: TGTGCCAGCAGAGACGGACAGGGCTGGGCGGGTGAAGCTTTCTTT. Amino acid sequence: CASRDGQGWAGEAFF.

The rearrangement uses TRBV19 and TRBJ1-4; a possible D gene is TRBD1 (5 bases). V lost 1 base and J 14 bases, leaving 14 bases between the germline ends. CDR3 length: 13 residues. Germline V gene lookup returns CDR1 LNHDA and CDR2 SQIVND (reference sequence). In DNA form, the CDR3 reads TGTGCCAGTAGTATAGTATCCCAGGGAAGGCTGTTTTTT. The encoded protein is CASSIVSQGRLFF.

The chain employs TRBV11-3 and TRBJ2-1; TRBD1 aligns across 7 bases. Losses at the gene ends were 5 bases for V and 1 base for J; bases not matched to a gene: 8. This CDR3 is built from 16 residues. CDR1 is SGHNT and CDR2 is YENEEA in the germline V gene. This CDR3 reads CASSQGGALSYNEQFF. As DNA, the CDR3 is TGTGCCAGCAGCCAAGGGGGCGCTTTGTCCTACAATGAGCAGTTCTTC.

The chain has TRBV9 and TRBJ1-2; TRBD1 matches at 7 bases. Germline V gives CDR1 SGDLS, CDR2 YYNGEE. The V segment lost 0 bases and the J segment 4 bases; nucleotides outside the gene matches: 0. CDR3 length: 13 amino acids. Written as DNA, the CDR3 is TGTGCCAGCAGCGTAGGGGACAGCTATGGCTACACCTTC. Amino acids: CASSVGDSYGYTF.

The V call is TRBV7-9, the J call TRBJ1-4; D is unclear. There are 16 residues in the CDR3. V lost 1 base and J 2 bases, leaving 11 bases between the germline ends. Germline CDR1 is SEHNR and CDR2 is FQNEAQ (reference sequence). Here the CDR3 DNA reads TGTGCCAGCAGCTTAGATTTGAGTGCTACTAATGAAAAACTGTTTTTT. Its protein product is CASSLDLSATNEKLFF.

The V and J genes are TRBV5-6 and TRBJ1-2; D not certain. Per the germline V gene, CDR1 is SGHDT and CDR2 is YYEEEE. Deletions cut 3 bases from V and 7 bases from J, with 19 bases between. CDR3 length: 15 residues. DNA for the CDR3: TGTGCCAGCAGCTCGATTCCAGGTGTTTTTAGTGGCTACACCTTC. This translates into CASSSIPGVFSGYTF. The entire variable domain, with the rest obtained from reference TRBV5-6 and TRBJ1-2, is as follows: DAGVTQSPTHLIKTRGQQVTLRCSPKSGHDTVSWYQQALGQGPQFIFQYYEEEERQRGNFPDRFSGHQFPNYSSELNVNALLLGDSALYLCASSSIPGVFSGYTFGSGTRLTVV.

The chain recombines TRBV5-1 with TRBJ2-5, with D possibly being TRBD2 (5 bases). Germline V lookup: CDR1 SGHRS, CDR2 YFSETQ. V gave up 6 bases and J gave up 6 bases, with 15 bases separating them. This CDR3 comprises 13 residues. DNA of the CDR3: TGCGCCAGCAACGTCGAGGGTTCGAAGACCCAGTACTTC. Translating gives CASNVEGSKTQYF.

CDR3 sequence (DNA): TGTGCCAGCAGCTTGGGGGGACAGGGAAATCAGCCCCAGCATTTT. This translates into CASSLGGQGNQPQHF. This chain connects TRBV5-5 to TRBJ1-5, with 9 bases lining up with TRBD1. Germline V gene sequence: CDR1 SGHKS, CDR2 YYEKEE (reference sequence). V gave up 0 bases and J gave up 4 bases; unmatched junction bases: 2. The CDR3 covers 15 residues.

A single count supports this clone. The chain uses TRBV11-2 and TRBJ1-3; 10 positions match TRBD1. The germline gives CDR1 SGHAT, CDR2 FQNNGV. This CDR3 has 16 amino acids. After removal of 3 bases from V and 3 bases from J, the junction contained 5 bases not matched to a gene. CDR3 nucleotide sequence: TGTGCCAGCAGCTTGAGGACAGGGGGTAGTGGAAACACCATATATTTT. Translation gives CASSLRTGGSGNTIYF. The full variable domain, in which reference TRBV11-2 and TRBJ1-3 provide the parts outside the CDR3, is EAGVAQSPRYKIIEKRQSVAFWCNPISGHATLYWYQQILGQGPKLLIQFQNNGVVDDSQLPKDRFSAERLKGVDSTLKIQPAKLEDSAVYLCASSLRTGGSGNTIYFGEGSWLTVV.

This chain links TRBV28 with TRBJ1-1; D remains ambiguous. This CDR3 spans 11 amino acids. V shed 8 bases and J shed 5 bases, with 9 bases lying between them. Germline CDR1 reads MDHEN; CDR2 reads SYDVKM. Written as DNA, the CDR3 is TGTGCCAGCTCCCCGAGAACTGAAGCTTTCTTT. Protein product: CASSPRTEAFF.

The chain employs TRBV11-3 and TRBJ2-1; 8 nucleotides line up with TRBD1. This CDR3 is built from 14 residues. Germline V gene data show CDR1 as SGHNT and CDR2 as YENEEA. V lost 5 bases to trimming and J lost 8 bases; unmatched junction nucleotides: 8. CDR3 DNA: TGTGCCAGCAGCCTATGGACAGGGTCCGATGAGCAGTTCTTC. It codes for CASSLWTGSDEQFF.